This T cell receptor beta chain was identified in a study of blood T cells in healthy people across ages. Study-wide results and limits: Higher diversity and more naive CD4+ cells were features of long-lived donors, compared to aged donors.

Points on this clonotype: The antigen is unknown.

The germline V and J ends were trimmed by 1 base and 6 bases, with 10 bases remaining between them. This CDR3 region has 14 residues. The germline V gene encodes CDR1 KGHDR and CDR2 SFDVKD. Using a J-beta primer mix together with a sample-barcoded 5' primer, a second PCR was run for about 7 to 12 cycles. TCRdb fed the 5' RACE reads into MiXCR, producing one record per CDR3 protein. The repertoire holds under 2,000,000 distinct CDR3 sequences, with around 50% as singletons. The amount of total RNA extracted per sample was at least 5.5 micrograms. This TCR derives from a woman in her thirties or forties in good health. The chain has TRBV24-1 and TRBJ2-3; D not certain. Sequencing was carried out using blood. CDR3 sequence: CATSDFLLTDTQYF. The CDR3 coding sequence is TGTGCCACCAGTGATTTCCTCCTGACGGATACGCAGTATTTT.